The 13 T cell receptor beta chains below all came from one sample that was sequenced in a study of CD8 T cells in ankylosing spondylitis. In TCRdb, the 5' RACE reads were re-called with MiXCR into one record per CDR3 protein. The sample has around 150,000 distinct CDR3 sequences, 30% to 35% seen once. Sequencing input: synovial fluid, either unsorted or a sorted T cell fraction (not recorded which). The receptors were gathered from a male donor with ankylosing spondylitis.

This clonotype was seen only a few times. The junction differs from germline at one of its ends, possibly a read error. The V gene is TRBV20-1, the J gene TRBJ1-2; 9 nucleotides line up with TRBD1. The CDR3 has 13 amino acids. The germline gives CDR1 DFQATT, CDR2 SNEGSKA (reference sequence). DNA of the CDR3: TGCAGTGCTCCCGGGACAGGGTACTACGGCTACACCTTC. Translated, it gives CSAPGTGYYGYTF.

This chain joins TRBV20-1 and TRBJ2-5; TRBD2 matches 12 bases. J lost 6 bases, V lost 6 bases, and 11 bases had no gene match. There are 15 residues in the CDR3. Germline CDR1 and CDR2: DFQATT and SNEGSKA (reference sequence). The CDR3 sequence is CSASTAGLAGQTQYF. The DNA of the CDR3 is TGCAGTGCCTCGACGGCCGGACTAGCGGGGCAGACCCAGTACTTC.

The gene calls are TRBV20-1 and TRBJ2-5; D remains unclear. The CDR3 sequence is 15 residues long. Germline CDR1 DFQATT, CDR2 SNEGSKA (reference sequence). V gave up 5 bases and J gave up 1 base, with 17 bases separating them. DNA of the CDR3: TGCAGTGCTCCCCTGCCACAGCGTGGCCAAGAGACCCAGTACTTC. It encodes CSAPLPQRGQETQYF.

In its sample, this clonotype was seen a few times. The chain carries TRBV29-1 and TRBJ2-2, with D perhaps matching TRBD1 (6 bases). Trimming removed 7 bases from V and 3 bases from J, with 15 bases in between. CDR3 length equals 14 residues. The V gene's germline CDR1 is SQVTM and CDR2 ANQGSEA. The DNA of the CDR3 is TGCAGCGCCCAACCTCAGGGGTACACCGGGGAGCTGTTTTTT. It encodes CSAQPQGYTGELFF.

This chain uses TRBV7-9 with TRBJ2-3; D not certain. V lost 2 bases to trimming and J lost 4 bases, with 7 bases between them. The CDR3 totals 13 residues. Looked up from germline, CDR1 is SEHNR and CDR2 is FQNEAQ (reference sequence). The CDR3 DNA reads TGTGCCAGCAGCTTATTTTCGGCAGATACGCAGTATTTT. Protein: CASSLFSADTQYF.

V gene TRBV29-1 combines with J gene TRBJ2-3, with D tentatively TRBD1 (5 bases). V lost 4 bases to trimming and J lost 1 base, with 12 bases between them. Germline V gene data show CDR1 as SQVTM and CDR2 as ANQGSEA. CDR3 length equals 14 residues. As DNA, the CDR3 is TGCAGCGTTGCGGGCAGGGCCGGCACAGATACGCAGTATTTT. Residues: CSVAGRAGTDTQYF.

V gene TRBV24-1 combines with J gene TRBJ2-1, with D perhaps matching TRBD2 (6 bases). The germline V gene encodes CDR1 KGHDR and CDR2 SFDVKD. The CDR3 length is 16 residues. V was clipped by 0 bases and J by 7 bases, with 15 bases between them. The CDR3: CATSDLGPGTPNEQFF. For the CDR3, the DNA is TGTGCCACCAGTGATTTGGGTCCCGGGACTCCAAATGAGCAGTTCTTC.

In its sample, this clonotype was seen many times. The CDR3 reads CASKGVGTDTSLMSNQPQHF. CDR3 in DNA: TGTGCCAGTAAGGGGGTAGGGACAGACACTTCTTTAATGAGCAATCAGCCCCAGCATTTT. The chain has TRBV19 and TRBJ1-5, with 7 bases aligning to TRBD1. Trimming at V came to 7 bases and at J to 1 base, leaving 22 bases not matched to a gene. The CDR3 extends over 20 amino acids. CDR1 is LNHDA, CDR2 SQIVND, per germline (reference sequence). Filled out from reference TRBV19 and TRBJ1-5, the complete variable domain reads DGGITQSPKYLFRKEGQNVTLSCEQNLNHDAMYWYRQDPGQGLRLIYYSQIVNDFQKGDIAEGYSVSREKKESFPLTVTSAQKNPTAFYLCASKGVGTDTSLMSNQPQHFGDGTRLSIL.

This clonotype turned up a few times. The V gene is TRBV20-1, the J gene TRBJ2-2; a possible D gene is TRBD1 (6 bases). Per the germline V gene, CDR1 is DFQATT and CDR2 is SNEGSKA (reference sequence). V was shortened by 6 bases and J by 6 bases, with 11 bases between the two germline ends. The CDR3 spans 12 residues. CDR3 nucleotides: TGCAGTGCCGCAGGGGATCCCGGGGAGCTGTTTTTT. This translates into CSAAGDPGELFF.

The chain is built from TRBV16 and TRBJ1-2; no clear D gene. The germline gives CDR1 KGHSY, CDR2 FQNENV. Trimming cost V 4 bases and J 6 bases, with 12 bases left between them. This CDR3 region has 13 residues. CDR3 nucleotides: TGTGCCAGCAGCCGCGAGAGGGTGCATGGCTACACCTTC. It translates to CASSRERVHGYTF.

This clonotype occurred a few times. The junction departs from germline at one end; a sequencing error may be responsible. This sequence joins TRBV14 and TRBJ1-1; D remains ambiguous. Germline loops: CDR1 SGHDN, CDR2 FVKESK. The CDR3 totals 14 residues. The DNA of the CDR3 is TGTGCCAGCAGCCAAGATTGGCTGTTCGGTAATTGGGACTTT. It encodes CASSQDWLFGNWDF. Using reference TRBV14 and TRBJ1-1 for the parts outside the CDR3, the full variable domain is EAGVTQFPSHSVIEKGQTVTLRCDPISGHDNLYWYRRVMGKEIKFLLHFVKESKQDESGMPNNRFLAERTGGTYSTLKVQPAELEDSGVYFCASSQDWLFGNWDFGQGTRLTVV.

The V and J genes are TRBV20-1 and TRBJ2-7, with 10 bases fitting TRBD2. Germline V gene data show CDR1 as DFQATT and CDR2 as SNEGSKA (reference sequence). V was pared by 1 base and J by 10 bases, with 13 bases of the junction left unmatched. CDR3 length: 15 residues. In DNA form, the CDR3 reads TGCAGTGCTAGAGGCGATAGCGGGAGGACAAACGCCCAGTACTTC. Protein: CSARGDSGRTNAQYF.

This clonotype was counted between two and nine times. This chain links TRBV20-1 with TRBJ1-1; 11 bases line up with TRBD1. Germline-derived CDR1 and CDR2 are DFQATT and SNEGSKA (reference sequence). J was trimmed by 3 bases and V by 3 bases; bases with no gene match: 3. CDR3 size: 14 residues. The CDR3 sequence is CSARGQGDYTEAFF. CDR3 DNA sequence: TGCAGTGCTAGGGGACAGGGGGATTACACTGAAGCTTTCTTT.